This T cell receptor beta chain derives from a study of CD8 T cells in ankylosing spondylitis. Concerning this clonotype: Antigen specificity is unknown.

Whole-study findings and limits: Typical of ankylosing spondylitis blood, it appeared, was a TCR beta motif of eight highly homologous variants. The authors reported significant enrichment of disease-linked clones in matched ankylosing spondylitis synovial fluid. Prior literature has documented some motif variants in synovial fluid and blood from reactive arthritis. Disease-linked clones were found to be CD8+ and relatively rare in peripheral blood.

Via MiXCR, TCRdb re-called the 5' RACE reads, giving one row per CDR3 protein. This table holds more than 650,000 distinct CDR3 sequences, about 12% found once. Sequencing input: blood, either unsorted or a sorted T cell fraction (not recorded which). The sequence came from a male donor with ankylosing spondylitis.

CDR3 in DNA: TGCGCCAGCAGCTTGGAACAGGGGGCCTCTGAAGCTTTCTTT. It codes for CASSLEQGASEAFF. This chain links TRBV5-1 with TRBJ1-1; the match to TRBD1 covers 9 bases. CDR3 length equals 14 residues. V lost 0 bases to trimming and J lost 6 bases; unmatched junction nucleotides: 3. Looked up from germline, CDR1 is SGHRS and CDR2 is YFSETQ.